The 28 T cell receptor beta chains below were found in one sample sequenced in a study of early T cells in non-severe SARS-CoV-2 infection. TCRdb redid the calling of the 5' RACE reads with MiXCR, one entry per CDR3 protein. The data show fewer than 100,000 distinct CDR3 sequences, 11% seen once. The sample consisted of whole blood. The receptors stem from an adult who was a healthcare worker with PCR-confirmed SARS-CoV-2 infection or an uninfected control (not recorded which).

This clonotype was picked up a small number of times. The V gene is TRBV10-1, the J gene TRBJ1-1; a possible D gene is TRBD1 (6 bases). This CDR3 is 14 amino acids long. CDR1 WNHNN and CDR2 SYGVQD come from the germline V gene (reference sequence). Between the trimmed V and J ends, which lost 0 bases and 5 bases, there was a span of 10 bases. The CDR3 DNA reads TGCGCCAGCAGTGAGTCACAGGGTTTGACTGAAGCTTTCTTT. Residues: CASSESQGLTEAFF.

The chain combines TRBV7-9 with TRBJ2-7; D is unresolved. V lost 1 base and J lost 5, with 12 bases in between. The CDR3 is made up of 14 amino acids. Per germline, CDR1 SEHNR and CDR2 FQNEAQ (reference sequence). Here the CDR3 reads CASSLEGGVNEQYF. The DNA of the CDR3 is TGTGCCAGCAGCTTAGAGGGTGGGGTTAACGAGCAGTACTTC.

There are many counts of this clonotype. This chain links TRBV4-2 with TRBJ1-2, with D tentatively TRBD1 (5 bases). CDR1 LGHNA and CDR2 YNFKEQ come from the germline V gene. This CDR3 contains 18 residues. V lost 2 bases, J lost 0 bases, and 19 bases lay in between. CDR3 bases: TGTGCCAGCAGCCAATCGAAGGGGCCAGGTCCTCCTAACTATGGCTACACCTTC. Translation gives CASSQSKGPGPPNYGYTF.

This clonotype was found many times. V gene TRBV7-9 combines with J gene TRBJ1-3; D not resolved. V dropped 2 bases and J dropped 0 bases, with 11 bases sitting between them. The CDR3 spans 16 residues. Germline values: CDR1 SEHNR, CDR2 FQNEAQ (reference sequence). The CDR3 is CASSLRPRGSGNTIYF. In nucleotides, the CDR3 is TGTGCCAGCAGCTTACGCCCTCGCGGCTCTGGAAACACCATATATTTT. The variable domain in full, with the rest retrieved from reference TRBV7-9 and TRBJ1-3, is DTGVSQNPRHKITKRGQNVTFRCDPISEHNRLYWYRQTLGQGPEFLTYFQNEAQLEKSRLLSDRFSAERPKGSFSTLEIQRTEQGDSAMYLCASSLRPRGSGNTIYFGEGSWLTVV.

In its sample, this clonotype was seen many times. This CDR3 reads CASSQDTVYGYTF. Here the CDR3 DNA reads TGCGCCAGCAGCCAAGACACAGTCTATGGCTACACCTTC. The rearrangement joins TRBV4-1 to TRBJ1-2; D not resolved. Trimming removed 0 bases from V and 4 bases from J, with 6 bases in between. The germline V gene has CDR1 MGHRA and CDR2 YSYEKL. This CDR3 is 13 amino acids long.

The sample holds many counts of this clonotype. The rearrangement joins TRBV19 to TRBJ1-2; 7 nucleotides match TRBD1. The CDR3 loop spans 15 amino acids. In germline, CDR1 is LNHDA, CDR2 SQIVND (reference sequence). The V and J ends lost 5 bases and 2 bases, in that order; junction bases with no gene match: 8. The DNA of the CDR3 is TGTGCCAGTAGTCCAAATGACAGGGACAACTATGGCTACACCTTC. The encoded protein is CASSPNDRDNYGYTF.

This clonotype was counted ten times or more. This sequence joins TRBV29-1 and TRBJ1-1; no firm D call. CDR3 length: 13 residues. Trimming shortened V by 2 bases and J by 4 bases, and 11 bases separated the two germline ends. From germline, CDR1 is SQVTM and CDR2 ANQGSEA. The DNA of the CDR3 is TGCAGCGTTGAACGGCAATTGGGCACTGAAGCTTTCTTT. Protein product: CSVERQLGTEAFF.

This clonotype occurred many times. The chain uses TRBV12-3 or TRBV12-4 and TRBJ1-1, with a tentative D call TRBD1 (5 bases). Deletions cut 7 bases from V and 7 bases from J, with 10 bases between. The CDR3 has 11 residues. CDR3 loop: CASTRGVEAFF. The CDR3 DNA is TGTGCCAGCACTAGGGGCGTTGAAGCTTTCTTT.

The gene calls are TRBV3-1 and TRBJ2-7; maybe TRBD1 (6 bases). Trimming cost V 0 bases and J 1 base, with 10 bases left between them. Germline assignment: CDR1 LGHDT and CDR2 YNNKEL (reference sequence). This CDR3 contains 15 residues. CDR3 loop: CASSQESRGSYEQYF. CDR3 DNA: TGTGCCAGCAGCCAAGAGAGCAGGGGATCCTACGAGCAGTACTTC.

In its sample, this clonotype was seen many times. The chain is built from TRBV29-1 and TRBJ1-2, with 11 bases aligning to TRBD1. From germline, CDR1 is SQVTM and CDR2 ANQGSEA. The length of the CDR3 is 12 residues. V was clipped by 6 bases and J by 6 bases; unmatched bases: 3. The DNA for the CDR3 is TGCAGCGTGTCGGACAGGGGGCATGGCTACACCTTC. The encoded protein is CSVSDRGHGYTF.

J is TRBJ1-2 and V is TRBV7-9; D gene ambiguous. Germline-derived CDR1 and CDR2 are SEHNR and FQNEAQ (reference sequence). CDR3 size: 14 residues. V lost 4 bases and J 5 bases, leaving 14 bases between the germline ends. The CDR3 DNA follows: TGTGCCAGCAGCTCCGAGGAAACCTTATATGGCTACACCTTC. It specifies CASSSEETLYGYTF.

This clonotype was counted only a few times. The V and J genes are TRBV29-1 and TRBJ2-1; tentatively, D is TRBD1 (6 bases). The V and J ends lost 5 bases and 5 bases respectively, with 13 bases between them. CDR1 and CDR2 from the germline V gene are SQVTM and ANQGSEA. CDR3 length equals 13 residues. CDR3 amino acids: CSVIQGLDNEQFF. CDR3 coding DNA: TGCAGCGTTATACAGGGTTTGGACAATGAGCAGTTCTTC.

This clonotype was seen repeatedly, ten times or more. The genes are TRBV4-1 and TRBJ1-5; 8 nucleotides line up with TRBD1. The CDR3 has 16 amino acids. CDR1 is MGHRA, CDR2 YSYEKL, per germline. The junction had 6 bases not matched to a gene; V was cut back by 5 bases and J by 0 bases. This CDR3 reads CASSDTGGYSNQPQHF. As DNA, the CDR3 is TGCGCCAGCAGCGACACAGGGGGTTATAGCAATCAGCCCCAGCATTTT.

The chain recombines TRBV3-1 with TRBJ1-2; D is unresolved. Trimming stripped 0 bases from V and 11 bases from J, with 19 bases between. CDR1 and CDR2 from the germline V gene are LGHDT and YNNKEL (reference sequence). The CDR3 totals 15 residues. As DNA, the CDR3 is TGTGCCAGCAGCCAAGAATCGTACGGCGGGAAAGCTTACACCTTC. Translated, it gives CASSQESYGGKAYTF.

This clonotype was observed many times. This rearrangement joins TRBV21-1 to TRBJ1-2; no DNA check was done on the table's D call, TRBD1. TRBV21-1 is recorded as a pseudogene. The CDR3 runs 15 residues. The CDR3, as DNA: TGTGCCAGCAGCAAACGGAACGAGAGGGGGTTTGGCTACACCTTC. Translation: CASSKRNERGFGYTF.

The chain employs TRBV7-2 and TRBJ2-3; 7 bases line up with TRBD1. V gave up 5 bases and J gave up 4 bases; unmatched junction bases: 6. This CDR3 has 14 residues. Germline V gene lookup returns CDR1 SGHTA and CDR2 FQGNSA. In nucleotides, the CDR3 is TGTGCCAGCAGCCAAAATACAGGGGCAGATACGCAGTATTTT. Protein: CASSQNTGADTQYF.

The rearrangement joins TRBV7-9 to TRBJ1-4, with no clear D. The ends were cut back, 3 bases at V and 8 bases at J, with 13 bases in the middle. Germline CDR1 SEHNR, CDR2 FQNEAQ (reference sequence). This CDR3 comprises 14 residues. CDR3 residues: CASSFAAGGEKLFF. The DNA for the CDR3 is TGTGCCAGCAGCTTCGCGGCAGGTGGGGAAAAACTGTTTTTT.

The table lists this clonotype with many counts. The chain employs TRBV7-8 and TRBJ1-2; D is possibly TRBD1 (6 bases). Germline values: CDR1 SGHVS, CDR2 FQNEAQ. CDR3 length: 17 amino acids. Trimming took 5 bases from V and 3 from J, leaving 22 bases between them. CDR3 region: CASSQTGIGFLDYGYTF. The DNA for the CDR3 is TGTGCCAGCAGCCAAACAGGGATTGGTTTTTTAGACTATGGCTACACCTTC.

The chain recombines TRBV27 with TRBJ2-7; no clear D. The germline V gene has CDR1 MNHEY and CDR2 SMNVEV (reference sequence). V was trimmed by 5 bases and J by 0 bases, leaving 11 bases between them. The CDR3 contains 14 residues. This CDR3 is CASSPRIPSYEQYF. CDR3 coding DNA: TGTGCCAGCAGTCCGCGGATACCCTCCTACGAGCAGTACTTC.

This clonotype has more than one count but fewer than ten. The chain employs TRBV6-1 and TRBJ2-1; D possibly corresponds to TRBD2 (6 bases). Trimming took off 2 bases at V and 9 bases at J, with 20 bases between the two ends. The CDR3 sequence is 16 residues long. Germline V gives CDR1 MNHNS, CDR2 SASEGT. CDR3 sequence reads: CASSEQGRDSWGEQFF. DNA of the CDR3: TGTGCCAGCAGTGAACAGGGACGGGACTCTTGGGGTGAGCAGTTCTTC.

The chain links TRBV30 to TRBJ1-4, with TRBD1 as a possible D gene (5 bases). V gave up 4 bases and J gave up 5 bases, with 14 bases separating them. The CDR3 is 14 amino acids. Germline V gene data show CDR1 as GTSNPN and CDR2 as SVGIG (reference sequence). DNA of the CDR3: TGTGCCTGGAACCCGGGACTCACAAATGAAAAACTGTTTTTT. This encodes CAWNPGLTNEKLFF.

This clonotype was recorded at least ten times. The chain joins TRBV7-2 to TRBJ1-1; 8 bases are a match to TRBD1. With V trimmed by 2 bases and J by 1 base, 12 bases remained unmatched. Germline CDR1 SGHTA, CDR2 FQGNSA. This CDR3 has 18 residues. The CDR3 coding sequence is TGTGCCAGCAGCTTATCGCCGGGACAGGAGATTACGAACACTGAAGCTTTCTTT. Translated, it gives CASSLSPGQEITNTEAFF. Together with reference TRBV7-2 and TRBJ1-1, the CDR3 gives the full variable domain: GAGVSQSPSNKVTEKGKDVELRCDPISGHTALYWYRQSLGQGLEFLIYFQGNSAPDKSGLPSDRFSAERTGGSVSTLTIQRTQQEDSAVYLCASSLSPGQEITNTEAFFGQGTRLTVV.

Many counts were recorded for this clonotype. The chain combines TRBV3-1 with TRBJ2-7; unclear D gene. This CDR3 is 12 amino acids long. Germline V gene data show CDR1 as LGHDT and CDR2 as YNNKEL (reference sequence). V was cut by 1 base and J by 6 bases, with 7 bases left in between. In DNA, the CDR3 is TGTGCCAGCAGCCAAGGTTCCGGCGAGCAGTACTTC. Translation: CASSQGSGEQYF.

V usage is TRBV6-5 and J usage is TRBJ2-3; 9 bases align to TRBD1. The trim removed 2 bases at V and 4 bases at J, leaving 10 bases unmatched. The CDR3 is 17 amino acids. Germline V gene sequence: CDR1 MNHEY, CDR2 SVGAGI. The CDR3 DNA follows: TGTGCCAGCAGTTACGCGCCGACAGGGGGGTTTGCAGATACGCAGTATTTT. Amino acid sequence: CASSYAPTGGFADTQYF.

This clonotype was recorded at least ten times. J is TRBJ2-1 and V is TRBV4-1; D uncertain. Germline assignment: CDR1 MGHRA and CDR2 YSYEKL. The CDR3 has 14 residues. Trimming stripped 1 base from V and 4 bases from J, with 8 bases between. The CDR3 sequence is CASSQGGSYNEQFF. DNA for the CDR3: TGCGCCAGCAGCCAAGGCGGCTCATACAATGAGCAGTTCTTC.

The V call is TRBV10-1, the J call TRBJ2-7, with TRBD1 matching 11 bases. The V gene end was trimmed by 0 bases and the J gene end by 4 bases; junction bases not matched to a gene: 2. The CDR3 runs to 15 residues. Germline V CDR1 and CDR2: WNHNN, SYGVQD (reference sequence). CDR3 sequence: CASSESGTGGYEQYF. The CDR3, as DNA: TGCGCCAGCAGTGAGTCCGGGACAGGGGGATACGAGCAGTACTTC.

This clonotype was found many times. This chain connects TRBV25-1 to TRBJ2-7; the match to TRBD1 covers 8 bases. The germline CDR1 and CDR2 sequences are MGHDK and SYGVNS. The CDR3 runs 14 residues. With V trimmed by 5 bases and J by 1 base, 4 bases remained unmatched. CDR3 sequence reads: CASSWTGNSYEQYF. Here the CDR3 DNA reads TGTGCCAGCAGTTGGACAGGGAATTCCTACGAGCAGTACTTC.

The rearrangement uses TRBV12-3 or TRBV12-4 and TRBJ2-3; D uncertain. The V gene lost 4 bases and the J gene lost 1 base, with 6 bases spanning the gap. This CDR3 has 13 amino acids. CDR3 in amino acids: CASSSSRTDTQYF. CDR3 in DNA: TGTGCCAGCAGTTCCTCCCGCACAGATACGCAGTATTTT.